The sequence of this TCR beta chain was determined in a study of CXCR3 chemokines and chemotherapy response in bladder cancer (dated 2022 in TCRdb). Concerning the study at large: The study set out to examine whether the activity of the CXCR3 chemokine system within tumors predicted response to chemotherapy in human bladder cancer.

The library was generated by PCR. Instrument used: Illumina HiSeq 2500. TCRdb itself trimmed the public reads at Q25 with fastp, ran MiXCR and retained productive beta chains. Each CDR3 protein gets just one entry, which takes the most common genes and DNA from the rows behind it. This sample is represented by 8,000 or so distinct CDR3 sequences; roughly an eighth of them were singletons. The ten largest clones represent about 16% of the sample. This clonotype is termed medium-sized (0.01 to 0.1%). Its target antigen remains unknown. Within one base of it there is no much larger clone, and no base qualities were kept. This sequence originates from a human donor with bladder cancer that responded to neoadjuvant chemotherapy. This material was acquired from a patient whose treatment included neoadjuvant chemotherapy.

The DNA reads as follows: TGTGCCAGCAGCTTAGAAGTAGGGGGGAACTATGGCTACACCTTC. Its amino acids are CASSLEVGGNYGYTF. The rearranged chain carries TRBV7-2 and TRBJ1-2; possibly the D gene is TRBD1, per 6 matching bases. The CDR1 and CDR2 encoded by the germline V gene are SGHTA and FQGNSA. Cut back by 1 base and 2 bases, the V and J ends lie 11 bases apart. CDR3 length: 15 amino acids, cysteine to phenylalanine. Solely the CDR3 DNA is kept, with 45 bases framed from the first base.